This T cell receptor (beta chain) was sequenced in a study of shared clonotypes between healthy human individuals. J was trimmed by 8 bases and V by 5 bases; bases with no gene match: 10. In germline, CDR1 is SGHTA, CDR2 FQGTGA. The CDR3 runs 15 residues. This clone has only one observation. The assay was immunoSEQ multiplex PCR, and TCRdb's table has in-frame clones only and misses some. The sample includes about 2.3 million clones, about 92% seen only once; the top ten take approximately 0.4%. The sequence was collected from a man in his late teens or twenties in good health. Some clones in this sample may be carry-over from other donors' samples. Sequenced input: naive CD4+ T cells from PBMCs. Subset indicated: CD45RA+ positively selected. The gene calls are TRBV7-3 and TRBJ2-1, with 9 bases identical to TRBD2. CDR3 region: CASSPKAGGRYEQFF. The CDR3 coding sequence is TGTGCCAGCAGCCCGAAAGCGGGAGGTCGTTATGAGCAGTTCTTC.